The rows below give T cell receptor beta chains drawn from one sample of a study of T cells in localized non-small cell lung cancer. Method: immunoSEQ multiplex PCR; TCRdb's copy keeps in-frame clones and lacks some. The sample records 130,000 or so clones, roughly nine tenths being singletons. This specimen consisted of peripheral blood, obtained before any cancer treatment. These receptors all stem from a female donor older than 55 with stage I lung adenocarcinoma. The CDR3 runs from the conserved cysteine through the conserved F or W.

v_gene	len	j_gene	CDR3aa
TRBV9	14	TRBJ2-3	CASSVSVSTDTQYF
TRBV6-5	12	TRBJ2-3	CASIGTSETQYF
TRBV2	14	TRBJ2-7	CASSGRRYSYEQYF
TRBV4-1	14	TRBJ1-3	CASTEDGSGNTIYF
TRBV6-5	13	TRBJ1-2	CASSPTGAHGYTF
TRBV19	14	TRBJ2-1	CASTYGTGGNEQFF
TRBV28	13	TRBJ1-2	CASTLDRVYGYTF
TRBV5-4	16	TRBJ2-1	CASSLTGAGVVHEQFF
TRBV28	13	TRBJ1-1	CASSTQGNTEAFF
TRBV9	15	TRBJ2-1	CASRPSPGQHNEQFF
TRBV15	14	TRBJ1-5	CATSRDRGGQPQHF
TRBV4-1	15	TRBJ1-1	CASSQDHWRGGEAFF
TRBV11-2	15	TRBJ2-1	CASRSLAGEAGEQFF
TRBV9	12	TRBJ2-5	CASSVGRETQYF
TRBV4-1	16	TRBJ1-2	CASSPDRKVATGGYTF
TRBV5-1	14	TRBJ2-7	CASSLNLQGVPQYF
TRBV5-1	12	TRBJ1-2	CASSWGDDGYTF
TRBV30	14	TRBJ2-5	CAWSHRRGQQTQYF
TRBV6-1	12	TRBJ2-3	CASSEGSDTQYF
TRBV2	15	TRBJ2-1	CATTPAGGRGNEQFF
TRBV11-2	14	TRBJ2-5	CASRANPGPETQYF
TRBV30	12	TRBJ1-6	CAWSVLGVTLHF
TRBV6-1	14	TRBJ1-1	CASRRTVQNTEAFF
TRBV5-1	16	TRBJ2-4	CASSLAGGRSKNIQYF
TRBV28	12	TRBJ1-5	CASSLAPQPQHF
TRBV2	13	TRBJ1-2	CASSEERLYGYTF
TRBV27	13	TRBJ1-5	CASSLLGNQPQHF
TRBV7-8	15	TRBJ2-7	CASSRSRDQSYEQYF
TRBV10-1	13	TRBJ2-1	CASGSGLAGAQFF
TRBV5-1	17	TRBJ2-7	CASSPRPGTGGTDEQYF
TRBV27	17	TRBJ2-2	CASKDLRLAGNTGELFF
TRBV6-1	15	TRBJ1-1	CASSLEREVGTEAFF
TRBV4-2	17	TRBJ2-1	CASSQDLSLGSYNEQFF